This T cell receptor beta chain was captured by sequencing in a study of blood T cell repertoires in COVID-19. Study context: COVID-19 samples, acute and convalescent, were from the United States, Italy and Spain.

Germline V lookup: CDR1 MNHNS, CDR2 SASEGT. This CDR3 has 15 amino acids. V gave up 1 base and J gave up 2 bases; unmatched junction bases: 2. As processed by the authors: Amplification from reference gene primers served as the basis for estimated nucleated cell counts. The data were produced by immunoSEQ multiplex PCR, yet TCRdb's version contains in-frame clones alone and is incomplete. The DNA was the basis for D and trimming; V, J and clone size are from that table. The table records under 300,000 clones, 85% to 95% of them present only once. Cohorts were determined from participant-reported clinical history. The study counted Cohort 3 donors as recovered given two negative PCRs, clearance, or symptom resolution.

This receptor was obtained from a woman between 18 and 29 years old who had recovered from COVID-19. This chain connects TRBV6-1 to TRBJ2-7; TRBD1 aligns across 10 bases. Input material: PBMCs or T cells enriched from blood (not recorded which). The CDR3 loop is CASSEVGTGAYEQYF. Written as DNA, the CDR3 is TGTGCCAGCAGTGAAGTGGGGACAGGGGCCTACGAGCAGTACTTC.